The 21 T cell receptor beta chains reported below all come from one sample, sequenced in a study of blood T cells in healthy people across ages. Next came a second PCR, run for roughly 7 to 12 cycles, which used a sample-barcoded 5' primer along with a J-beta primer mix. TCRdb used MiXCR to reprocess the 5' RACE reads, holding one entry per CDR3 protein. The data contain more than 750,000 distinct CDR3 sequences, around 29% of them singletons. The same sample was also used in a study of T cells of mothers and their children.

Input material: blood. The receptors were sampled from a woman between 40 and 55 years old in good health.

The CDR3 protein is CASSFQANLGTYGQYF. CDR3 sequence (DNA): TGCGCCAGCAGCTTCCAAGCGAACCTAGGGACCTACGGGCAGTACTTC. The chain employs TRBV5-1 and TRBJ2-4, with D perhaps TRBD1 or TRBD2 (5 bases each). CDR3 size: 16 residues. V was cut by 2 bases and J by 13 bases, with 25 bases left in between. Germline V lookup: CDR1 SGHRS, CDR2 YFSETQ.

The chain links TRBV5-1 to TRBJ1-1; the match to TRBD1 covers 7 bases. Germline trimming cut 4 bases from V and 2 bases from J; bases unmatched to any gene: 11. The CDR3 runs 16 residues. CDR1 is SGHRS, CDR2 YFSETQ, per germline. DNA for the CDR3: TGCGCCAGCAGCCGACGATTCACAGGGGTAAACACTGAAGCTTTCTTT. It codes for CASSRRFTGVNTEAFF.

The chain employs TRBV11-2 and TRBJ2-5; the D gene is possibly TRBD1 (6 bases). The CDR3 contains 16 residues. The V and J ends lost 7 bases and 0 bases respectively, with 18 bases between them. Per the germline V gene, CDR1 is SGHAT and CDR2 is FQNNGV. CDR3 amino acids: CASTNSQGGDQETQYF. In DNA, the CDR3 is TGTGCCAGCACCAATTCTCAAGGGGGAGACCAAGAGACCCAGTACTTC. The variable domain in full, with the rest retrieved from reference TRBV11-2 and TRBJ2-5, is EAGVAQSPRYKIIEKRQSVAFWCNPISGHATLYWYQQILGQGPKLLIQFQNNGVVDDSQLPKDRFSAERLKGVDSTLKIQPAKLEDSAVYLCASTNSQGGDQETQYFGPGTRLLVL.

Only a few counts were recorded for this clonotype. The chain uses TRBV7-9 and TRBJ1-1, with 8 bases fitting TRBD1. Germline CDR1 reads SEHNR; CDR2 reads FQNEAQ (reference sequence). V lost 6 bases to trimming and J lost 4 bases; unmatched junction nucleotides: 10. This CDR3 has 15 residues. The CDR3 loop is CASRFLGQGSTEAFF. CDR3 DNA: TGTGCCAGCAGGTTCTTAGGACAGGGTAGCACTGAAGCTTTCTTT. The entire variable domain, with the rest obtained from reference TRBV7-9 and TRBJ1-1, is as follows: DTGVSQNPRHKITKRGQNVTFRCDPISEHNRLYWYRQTLGQGPEFLTYFQNEAQLEKSRLLSDRFSAERPKGSFSTLEIQRTEQGDSAMYLCASRFLGQGSTEAFFGQGTRLTVV.

This clonotype was observed a handful of times. V and J are TRBV5-1 and TRBJ2-3, with 7 bases identical to TRBD2. The CDR3 runs 17 residues. The V and J ends lost 3 bases and 0 bases, in that order; junction bases with no gene match: 10. Germline V gene sequence: CDR1 SGHRS, CDR2 YFSETQ. In nucleotides, the CDR3 is TGCGCCAGCAGCTCTTGGGGGGGATCTAGGAGCACAGATACGCAGTATTTT. Its translation is CASSSWGGSRSTDTQYF.

J is TRBJ2-1 and V is TRBV27, with D maybe TRBD2 (5 bases). Germline V gene data show CDR1 as MNHEY and CDR2 as SMNVEV (reference sequence). Trimming stripped 8 bases from V and 9 bases from J, with 20 bases between. This CDR3 region has 14 residues. Written as DNA, the CDR3 is TGTGCCAGCTCCCTACCGGGTTTCGGGATTGAGCAGTTCTTC. This gives the protein CASSLPGFGIEQFF.

The chain joins TRBV6-5 to TRBJ1-2; 8 bases match TRBD1. From germline, CDR1 is MNHEY and CDR2 SVGAGI. CDR3 length equals 13 residues. V shed 6 bases, J shed 8 bases, and the junction held 8 bases outside the gene matches. The CDR3 loop reads CASRPTGAQGYTF. The CDR3 nucleotides read TGTGCCAGCAGACCGACAGGGGCCCAGGGCTACACCTTC.

This clonotype was seen many times. The J gene is TRBJ2-5, the V gene TRBV7-2; weak D call: TRBD2 (5 bases). The CDR3 has 13 amino acids. Germline CDR1 SGHTA, CDR2 FQGNSA. Trimming shortened V by 5 bases and J by 5 bases, and 12 bases separated the two germline ends. CDR3: CASSPSGGETQYF. The CDR3 bases are TGTGCCAGCAGCCCCTCCGGCGGGGAGACCCAGTACTTC.

The chain employs TRBV7-9 and TRBJ1-2; D gene unclear. From germline, CDR1 is SEHNR and CDR2 FQNEAQ (reference sequence). CDR3 length: 20 amino acids. V lost 1 base and J lost 4, with 28 bases in between. The CDR3 bases are TGTGCCAGCAGCTTAGATCAGGTTCGGAGACCTGAATCGTGGAGCTATGGCTACACCTTC. The encoded protein is CASSLDQVRRPESWSYGYTF.

Worth noting for this clonotype: A much larger clone sits a single nucleotide away, making a read error possible. The J gene is TRBJ1-2, the V gene TRBV15; D call uncertain. The germline V gene has CDR1 LNHNV and CDR2 YYDKDF (reference sequence). V lost 2 bases and J lost 0, with 10 bases in between. This CDR3 has 15 amino acids. CDR3 bases: TGTGCCACCAGCAGACGGGCAGTTGCTAACTATGGCTACACCTTC. Its translation is CATSRRAVANYGYTF.

There are many counts of this clonotype. V gene TRBV7-2 combines with J gene TRBJ2-7; TRBD2 matches 9 bases. The V and J ends lost 6 bases and 0 bases, in that order; junction bases with no gene match: 6. Per the germline V gene, CDR1 is SGHTA and CDR2 is FQGNSA. The CDR3 loop spans 15 amino acids. This CDR3 is CASSDSGGPSYEQYF. CDR3 coding DNA: TGTGCCAGCAGTGACAGCGGGGGGCCCTCCTACGAGCAGTACTTC.

V and J are TRBV18 and TRBJ2-5, with TRBD1 matching over 9 bases. With the DNA end fitting TRBJ2-7 better, the J assignment may be wrong. CDR3 length: 14 amino acids. CDR1 KGHSH and CDR2 LQKENI come from the germline V gene. CDR3 region: CASPISTGGNEQYF. CDR3 bases: TGTGCCAGCCCAATAAGTACAGGGGGCAACGAGCAGTACTTC.

This clonotype was observed a few times. The chain recombines TRBV5-1 with TRBJ1-2, with D possibly TRBD1 on 5 matching bases. Germline V gene data show CDR1 as SGHRS and CDR2 as YFSETQ. This CDR3 is built from 14 residues. Trimming took off 3 bases at V and 4 bases at J, with 13 bases between the two ends. CDR3 residues: CASSSDGASYGYTF. The DNA for the CDR3 is TGCGCCAGCAGCTCCGACGGGGCATCCTATGGCTACACCTTC.

The gene calls are TRBV5-8 and TRBJ1-1; D uncertain. Germline V gives CDR1 SGHTS, CDR2 YDEGEE. The V and J ends lost 0 bases and 3 bases respectively, with 12 bases between them. The CDR3 sequence is 15 residues long. The CDR3 bases are TGTGCCAGCAGCTTGGGAACATCAGTGGACACTGAAGCTTTCTTT. Protein product: CASSLGTSVDTEAFF.

The chain carries TRBV5-6 and TRBJ2-3; 14 nucleotides align to TRBD2. V was clipped by 2 bases and J by 10 bases; unmatched bases: 6. This CDR3 contains 15 residues. From germline, CDR1 is SGHDT and CDR2 YYEEEE. Here the CDR3 reads CASSFRTSGGTAQYF. CDR3 in DNA: TGTGCCAGCAGCTTCAGGACTAGCGGGGGGACGGCGCAGTATTTT.

This clonotype was observed a handful of times. This sequence joins TRBV15 and TRBJ2-7; D remains unclear. The V and J ends lost 0 bases and 2 bases respectively, with 14 bases between them. Germline V gene data show CDR1 as LNHNV and CDR2 as YYDKDF (reference sequence). The CDR3 loop spans 16 amino acids. The CDR3 is CATSRDRGRSTYEQYF. The DNA of the CDR3 is TGTGCCACCAGCAGAGATCGTGGACGGTCGACCTACGAGCAGTACTTC.

A few counts support this clonotype. The chain has TRBV5-1 and TRBJ1-4; D not resolved. The CDR3 loop spans 14 amino acids. Germline V gives CDR1 SGHRS, CDR2 YFSETQ. V shed 4 bases and J shed 4 bases, with 11 bases lying between them. CDR3 sequence reads: CASSLMGNNEKLFF. CDR3 in DNA: TGCGCCAGCAGCCTGATGGGGAATAATGAAAAACTGTTTTTT.

This clonotype showed up many times. The chain recombines TRBV5-6 with TRBJ2-5, with 12 bases identical to TRBD2. The CDR3 totals 18 residues. The J segment lost 3 bases and the V segment lost 2 bases, leaving 11 bases of the junction unmatched. Per germline, CDR1 SGHDT and CDR2 YYEEEE. The CDR3 protein is CASSLMLAGGPTEETQYF. In nucleotides, the CDR3 is TGTGCCAGCAGCTTAATGCTAGCGGGGGGGCCGACGGAAGAGACCCAGTACTTC.

For the CDR3, the DNA is TGCGCCAACAGTGGGGGCAGGGTCTCTCGGGAGCAGTACTTC. Its protein is CANSGGRVSREQYF. The chain uses TRBV5-1 and TRBJ2-4; D assignment may be TRBD1 or TRBD2 (6 bases each). The ends were cut back, 9 bases at V and 13 bases at J, with 26 bases in the middle. Germline CDR1 reads SGHRS; CDR2 reads YFSETQ. The CDR3 spans 14 residues.

The sample holds many counts of this clonotype. The J gene is TRBJ2-5, the V gene TRBV30; 7 bases fit TRBD2. Germline-derived CDR1 and CDR2 are GTSNPN and SVGIG (reference sequence). CDR3 length: 15 residues. Trimming cost V 4 bases and J 2 bases; bases outside gene matches: 10. This CDR3 reads CAWNRAGAVQETQYF. The DNA for the CDR3 is TGTGCCTGGAATAGGGCGGGAGCCGTTCAAGAGACCCAGTACTTC. Supplemented by reference TRBV30 and TRBJ2-5, the full variable domain reads SQTIHQWPATLVQPVGSPLSLECTVEGTSNPNLYWYRQAAGRGLQLLFYSVGIGQISSEVPQNLSASRPQDRQFILSSKKLLLSDSGFYLCAWNRAGAVQETQYFGPGTRLLVL.

CDR3 coding DNA: TGTGCCACCAGCCTTATGGGGGAGCAGTACTTC. This gives the protein CATSLMGEQYF. V and J are TRBV15 and TRBJ2-4; perhaps D is TRBD1 or TRBD2 (5 bases each). The germline V and J ends were trimmed by 5 bases and 13 bases, with 12 bases remaining between them. Per germline, CDR1 LNHNV and CDR2 YYDKDF (reference sequence). The CDR3 sequence is 11 residues long.